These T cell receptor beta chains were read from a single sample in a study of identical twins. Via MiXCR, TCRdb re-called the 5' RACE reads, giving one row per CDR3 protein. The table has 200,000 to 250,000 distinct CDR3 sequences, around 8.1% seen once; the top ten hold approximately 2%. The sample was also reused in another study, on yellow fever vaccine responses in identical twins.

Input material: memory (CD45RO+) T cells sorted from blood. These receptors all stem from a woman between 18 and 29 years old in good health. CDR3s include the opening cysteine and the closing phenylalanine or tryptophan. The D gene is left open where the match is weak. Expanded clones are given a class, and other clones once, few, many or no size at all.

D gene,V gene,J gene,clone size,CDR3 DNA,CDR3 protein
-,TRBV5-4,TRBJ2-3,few,TGTGCCAGCAGCTTTGAGCGGACCCTATCAGATACGCAGTATTTT,CASSFERTLSDTQYF
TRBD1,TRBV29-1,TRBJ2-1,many,TGCAGCGTTGGAGGACAGGGGGGCGAGCAGTTCTTC,CSVGGQGGEQFF
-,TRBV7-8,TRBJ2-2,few,TGTGCCAGCAGCTTAGAGGCAGGGGCCGGGGAGCTGTTTTTT,CASSLEAGAGELFF
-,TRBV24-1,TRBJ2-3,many,TGTGCCACCAGTGAAACAGGTCTCCCCACAGATACGCAGTATTTT,CATSETGLPTDTQYF
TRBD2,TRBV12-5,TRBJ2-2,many,TGTGCTAGTGGTTTGGTCGGCGGGGGGGCCGGGAACACCGGGGAGCTGTTTTTT,CASGLVGGGAGNTGELFF
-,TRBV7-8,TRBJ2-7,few,TGTGCCAGCAGCTTAGGACAAGGAGACGAGCAGTACTTC,CASSLGQGDEQYF
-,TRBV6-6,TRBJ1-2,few,TGTGCCAGCAGCCAAGACGGCCGCTACACCTTC,CASSQDGRYTF
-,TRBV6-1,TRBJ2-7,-,TGTGCCAGCAGTGAGCCGGGACGGATGGCCTACGAGGAGTACTTC,CASSEPGRMAYEEYF
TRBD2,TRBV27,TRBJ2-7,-,TGTGCCAGCAGCTATAAATTAGCGGGACTCGGGTCCTACGAGCAGTACTTC,CASSYKLAGLGSYEQYF
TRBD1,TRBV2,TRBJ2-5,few,TGTGCCAGAGAAAGGACAGGACAAGAGACCCAGTACTTC,CARERTGQETQYF
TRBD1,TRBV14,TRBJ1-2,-,TGTGCCAGCAGCCGACTTGGGGGACAGGGTGCTGGCTACACCTTC,CASSRLGGQGAGYTF
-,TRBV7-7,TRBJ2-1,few,TGTGCTAGCAGCTTAGTTTTGGGGCTTGAGCAGTTCTTC,CASSLVLGLEQFF
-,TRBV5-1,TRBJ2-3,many,TGCGCCAGCAGTCAGGGATATAGCACAGATACGCAGTATTTT,CASSQGYSTDTQYF
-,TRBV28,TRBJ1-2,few,TGTGCCAGCAGCCACTATGGCTACACCTTC,CASSHYGYTF
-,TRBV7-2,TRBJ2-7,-,TGTGCCAGCAGTCCGCGGAGGACGGCCTCCTACGAGCAGTACTTC,CASSPRRTASYEQYF
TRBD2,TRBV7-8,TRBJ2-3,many,TGTGCCAGCAGCTCGAGCGGGGGGCATGGGACAGATACGCAGTATTTT,CASSSSGGHGTDTQYF
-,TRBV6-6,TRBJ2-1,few,TGTGCCAGCAGTTTACCCCCGGACGTAGGGCAGTTCTTC,CASSLPPDVGQFF
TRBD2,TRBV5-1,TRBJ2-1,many,TGCGCCAGCAGCTTGGGAGCGGGAGTTCGCAATGAGCAGTTCTTC,CASSLGAGVRNEQFF
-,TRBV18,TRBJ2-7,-,TGTGCCAGCTCACCACGGGGGGGCGCGGGAGCTTACGAGCAGTACTTC,CASSPRGGAGAYEQYF
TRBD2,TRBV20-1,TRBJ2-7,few,TGCAGTGCTAGAGGCGGGAGGGAGTACGAGCAGTACTTC,CSARGGREYEQYF
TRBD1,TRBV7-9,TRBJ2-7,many,TGTGCCAGCAGCTTAGAGGACAGGGCCGAGCAGTACTTC,CASSLEDRAEQYF
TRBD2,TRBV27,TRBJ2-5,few,TGTGCCAGCAGTTTCCGAGGGACTAGCGGGACGACCCAGTACTTC,CASSFRGTSGTTQYF
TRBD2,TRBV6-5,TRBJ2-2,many,TGCGCCAGCAGCTCGGGAGGGGGGAACACCGGGGAGCTGTTTTTT,CASSSGGGNTGELFF
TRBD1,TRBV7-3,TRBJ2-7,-,TGTGCCAGCAGCCTCCGACAGGGCCCGCGGGAGCAGTACTTC,CASSLRQGPREQYF
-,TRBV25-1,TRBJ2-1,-,TGTGCCAGCACAGAAACTTCACGGTATGAGCAGTTCTTC,CASTETSRYEQFF
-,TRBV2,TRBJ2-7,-,TGTGCCAGCTCAGAGGACCTACCTCCCTACGAGCAGTACTTC,CASSEDLPPYEQYF
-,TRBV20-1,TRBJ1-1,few,TGCAGTGCTAGGTGGGGGAACACTGAAGCTTTCTTT,CSARWGNTEAFF
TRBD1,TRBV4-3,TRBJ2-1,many,TGCGCCAGCAGCCAGGCCGACCGGGACAGGGGGCTCTATGAGCAGTTCTTC,CASSQADRDRGLYEQFF
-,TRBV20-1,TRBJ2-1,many,TGCAGTGCTAGTCAGGCAGCACTCTTCTACAATGAGCAGTTCTTC,CSASQAALFYNEQFF
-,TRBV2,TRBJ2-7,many,TGTGCCAGCAGTGTAGGGACCTACGAGCAGTACTTC,CASSVGTYEQYF
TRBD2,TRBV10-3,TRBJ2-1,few,TGTGCCATCAATGCGGGAGGGCCCGACAATGAGCAGTTCTTC,CAINAGGPDNEQFF
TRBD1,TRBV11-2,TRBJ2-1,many,TGTGCCAGCACCACAGGGGGCTGGGTCGGTGAGCAGTTCTTC,CASTTGGWVGEQFF
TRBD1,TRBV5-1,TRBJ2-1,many,TGCGCCAGCAGCTTGCTGGGACAGACCAACAATGAGCAGTTCTTC,CASSLLGQTNNEQFF
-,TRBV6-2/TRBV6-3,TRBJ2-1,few,TGTGCCAAGGCGGAGTACAATGAGCAGTTCTTC,CAKAEYNEQFF
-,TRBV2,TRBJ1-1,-,TGTGCCAGCAGTGCCCCCCGAGGGGGGACTTTCTTT,CASSAPRGGTFF
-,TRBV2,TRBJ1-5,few,TGTGCCAGCAATCAGAGGGGGGTGGATCAGCCCCAGCATTTT,CASNQRGVDQPQHF
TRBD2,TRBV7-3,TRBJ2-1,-,TGTGCCAGCAGCCTCCTTAGCGGGTACAATGAGCAGTTCTTC,CASSLLSGYNEQFF